Presented here are 32 T cell receptor beta chains from one specimen sequenced in a study of blood T cell repertoires in COVID-19. The table came from immunoSEQ multiplex PCR; TCRdb's copy has only in-frame clones and leaves some out. The sample has 300,000 to 450,000 clones, more than 65% seen once. Input material: peripheral blood. The receptors were sampled from a human donor with acute or convalescent COVID-19. The donor label of this sample is uncertain.

The chain carries TRBV28 and TRBJ2-2; D unresolved. V was clipped by 2 bases and J by 6 bases, with 7 bases between them. The V gene's germline CDR1 is MDHEN and CDR2 SYDVKM. The CDR3 is made up of 13 amino acids. DNA for the CDR3: TGTGCCAGCAGTTTACGGGTTCCCGGGGAGCTGTTTTTT. Translating it yields CASSLRVPGELFF.

This chain links TRBV28 with TRBJ1-1, with a possible D match to TRBD1 (5 bases). CDR3 size: 15 residues. Germline V gene sequence: CDR1 MDHEN, CDR2 SYDVKM. V gave up 3 bases and J gave up 2 bases, with 13 bases separating them. Written as DNA, the CDR3 is TGTGCCAGCAGTTTTCAGGGAAGGGCAAACACTGAAGCTTTCTTT. Translated: CASSFQGRANTEAFF.

This clone occurred once. The chain has TRBV27 and TRBJ2-2; D call uncertain. The CDR3 covers 15 residues. Trimming shortened V by 2 bases and J by 6 bases, and 13 bases separated the two germline ends. Looked up from germline, CDR1 is MNHEY and CDR2 is SMNVEV (reference sequence). CDR3 sequence: CASSLTLGYAGELFF. Here the CDR3 DNA reads TGTGCCAGCAGTTTAACCCTCGGTTACGCCGGGGAGCTGTTTTTT.

In this sample, this clone turned up a few times. The genes are TRBV6-5 and TRBJ2-2; 8 positions agree with TRBD2. Germline V gene data show CDR1 as MNHEY and CDR2 as SVGAGI. The V and J ends lost 2 bases and 4 bases, in that order; junction bases with no gene match: 3. The CDR3 contains 15 residues. The CDR3 region has the DNA TGTGCCAGCAGTTACGGTAGCGGGACCACCGGGGAGCTGTTTTTT. Residues: CASSYGSGTTGELFF.

This clone was found a few times. The V and J genes are TRBV7-9 and TRBJ1-2; 7 bases line up with TRBD1. CDR1 and CDR2 from the germline V gene are SEHNR and FQNEAQ (reference sequence). V shed 5 bases, J shed 5 bases, and the junction held 14 bases outside the gene matches. This CDR3 has 16 amino acids. CDR3 in amino acids: CASSAGTGVSGYGYTF. The DNA of the CDR3 is TGTGCCAGCAGCGCCGGAACAGGGGTTTCAGGTTATGGCTACACCTTC.

The V call is TRBV19, the J call TRBJ1-1, with a tentative D call TRBD1 (6 bases). The CDR3 is 16 residues long. Per germline, CDR1 LNHDA and CDR2 SQIVND (reference sequence). Trimming removed 4 bases from V and 5 bases from J, with 20 bases in between. CDR3 bases: TGTGCCAGTAGTACCCCTTCCAAACAGGGTCGGACTGAAGCTTTCTTT. This translates into CASSTPSKQGRTEAFF.

This clone was picked up a small number of times. V is TRBV5-4 and J is TRBJ2-7; 11 nucleotides agree with TRBD2. This CDR3 is built from 15 residues. V lost 4 bases, J lost 6 bases, and 9 bases stayed unmatched. Germline V gene sequence: CDR1 SGHNT, CDR2 YYREEE (reference sequence). The CDR3 region is CASSLRLAGSGEQYF. The CDR3, as DNA: TGTGCCAGCAGCCTACGACTAGCGGGATCGGGCGAGCAGTACTTC.

V usage is TRBV5-4 and J usage is TRBJ2-5; D is perhaps TRBD1 (6 bases). Germline assignment: CDR1 SGHNT and CDR2 YYREEE (reference sequence). V lost 5 bases, J lost 3 bases, and 14 bases lay in between. The CDR3 contains 14 residues. CDR3 DNA: TGTGCCAGCAGGGAAAGAACAGGGAAAGAGACCCAGTACTTC. Translation gives CASRERTGKETQYF.

This chain connects TRBV30 to TRBJ1-5; maybe TRBD1 (5 bases). Germline assignment: CDR1 GTSNPN and CDR2 SVGIG (reference sequence). The CDR3 has 17 residues. V shed 4 bases and J shed 0 bases, with 19 bases lying between them. In DNA, the CDR3 is TGTGCCTGGACTAATGGGGGGTCGGCTCATAGCAATCAGCCCCAGCATTTT. The encoded protein is CAWTNGGSAHSNQPQHF.

The genes are TRBV3-1 (or the pseudogene TRBV3-2) and TRBJ2-1; 9 bases align to TRBD2. The V segment lost 5 bases and the J segment 7 bases; nucleotides outside the gene matches: 9. CDR1 and CDR2 (germline): LGHDT, YNNKEL (reference sequence). The CDR3 is 15 residues long. CDR3 DNA sequence: TGTGCCAGCAGCACCAGCGGGGGGACTCAGAATGAGCAGTTCTTC. It specifies CASSTSGGTQNEQFF.

The chain links TRBV13 to TRBJ1-1; 9 bases line up with TRBD1. The V segment lost 5 bases and the J segment 5 bases; nucleotides outside the gene matches: 6. Germline-derived CDR1 and CDR2 are PRHDT and FYEKMQ (reference sequence). The CDR3 contains 14 residues. CDR3: CASSPRDRVTEAFF. Here the CDR3 DNA reads TGTGCCAGCAGCCCACGGGACAGGGTGACTGAAGCTTTCTTT.

This clone was picked up a small number of times. J is TRBJ1-1 and V is TRBV15, with D perhaps matching TRBD1 (6 bases). The CDR3 is made up of 17 amino acids. V was trimmed by 0 bases and J by 1 base, leaving 15 bases between them. Germline loops: CDR1 LNHNV, CDR2 YYDKDF (reference sequence). Here the CDR3 DNA reads TGTGCCACCAGCAGAGATCTCCGGGAGGGGGGGAACACTGAAGCTTTCTTT. Its protein is CATSRDLREGGNTEAFF.

V is TRBV5-1 and J is TRBJ1-4, with 7 bases fitting TRBD1. The ends lost 7 bases at V and 5 bases at J; junction bases unmatched: 11. Germline lookup yields CDR1 SGHRS and CDR2 YFSETQ. The CDR3 contains 15 residues. The CDR3 DNA sequence: TGCGCCAGCGGACTCATGACAGGGCCCAATGAAAAACTGTTTTTT. It is translated as CASGLMTGPNEKLFF. The full variable domain, in which reference TRBV5-1 and TRBJ1-4 provide the parts outside the CDR3, is KAGVTQTPRYLIKTRGQQVTLSCSPISGHRSVSWYQQTPGQGLQFLFEYFSETQRNKGNFPGRFSGRQFSNSRSEMNVSTLELGDSALYLCASGLMTGPNEKLFFGSGTQLSVL.

The chain is built from TRBV2 and TRBJ2-1; the match to TRBD2 covers 9 bases. V dropped 2 bases and J dropped 10; count of bases not matched to a gene: 12. Germline V gene sequence: CDR1 SNHLY, CDR2 FYNNEI. The CDR3 has 16 amino acids. For the CDR3, the DNA is TGTGCCAGCAGTGAAAGGAGGCGGGAGGGCACGCGGGAGCAGTTCTTC. This sequence encodes CASSERRREGTREQFF.

V is TRBV18 and J is TRBJ1-1; 8 bases align to TRBD1. The CDR3 contains 15 residues. Trimming took 4 bases from V and 5 from J; bases not matched to a gene: 9. Per germline, CDR1 KGHSH and CDR2 LQKENI. CDR3 nucleotides: TGTGCCAGCTCACAAGGACAGGGAGGAGAGACTGAAGCTTTCTTT. Its protein product is CASSQGQGGETEAFF.

This chain connects TRBV10-3 to TRBJ1-5; D not certain. This CDR3 comprises 15 residues. Germline V CDR1 and CDR2: ENHRY, SYGVKD. V gave up 2 bases and J gave up 1 base, with 9 bases separating them. The CDR3 bases are TGTGCCATCAGTGAGGTGGGCACAAGCAATCAGCCCCAGCATTTT. Encoded protein: CAISEVGTSNQPQHF.

The chain combines TRBV5-5 with TRBJ1-2, with D unresolved. Germline V gives CDR1 SGHKS, CDR2 YYEKEE (reference sequence). The ends were cut back, 0 bases at V and 6 bases at J, with 15 bases in the middle. The CDR3 runs to 15 residues. Here the CDR3 reads CASSLDPGKRDGYTF. Written as DNA, the CDR3 is TGTGCCAGCAGCTTGGATCCGGGGAAACGAGATGGCTACACCTTC.

The chain couples TRBV5-1 to TRBJ2-7; a weak D match, TRBD1 (7 bases). Trimming removed 5 bases at V and 0 bases at J, with 15 bases between. Germline-derived CDR1 and CDR2 are SGHRS and YFSETQ. This CDR3 comprises 15 residues. This chain's CDR3 is CASRRGQTHSYEQYF. CDR3 coding DNA: TGCGCCAGCAGGCGGGGACAGACTCACTCCTACGAGCAGTACTTC.

As to this clone: Relative to the germline gene, one junction end is altered; a read error may explain this. The genes are TRBV2 and TRBJ2-7, with D possibly TRBD2 on 5 matching bases. The CDR3 covers 13 residues. Germline loops: CDR1 SNHLY, CDR2 FYNNEI. In DNA form, the CDR3 reads TGTGCCAGCAGTGAAGGGGTGGCTAGCCCGATTAACTTC. This codes for CASSEGVASPINF.

Only a few counts were recorded for this clone. The genes are TRBV4-2 and TRBJ2-7; possible D gene TRBD2, 6 bases. The CDR3 extends over 15 amino acids. Germline V gene sequence: CDR1 LGHNA, CDR2 YNFKEQ. Trimming took 1 base from V and 4 from J, leaving 14 bases between them. Here the CDR3 DNA reads TGTGCCAGCAGCCAAGGACTAGTGGGAGCTTACGAGCAGTACTTC. It translates to CASSQGLVGAYEQYF.

V is TRBV21-1 and J is TRBJ2-1; the table's D call of TRBD2 was not tested on the DNA. TRBV21-1 is tagged as a pseudogene. CDR3 size: 14 residues. In DNA, the CDR3 is TGTGCCAGCAGTCGTTCGGGAGGAGTGAATGAGCAGTTCTTC. Amino acids: CASSRSGGVNEQFF.

The J gene is TRBJ2-2, the V gene TRBV9, with 9 bases aligning to TRBD2. Germline CDR1 reads SGDLS; CDR2 reads YYNGEE. The CDR3 extends over 15 amino acids. V was clipped by 4 bases and J by 6 bases; unmatched bases: 7. The CDR3 nucleotides read TGTGCCAGCAGCTTTAGCGGGAGATCGGCCGGGGAGCTGTTTTTT. Encoded protein: CASSFSGRSAGELFF.

This chain uses TRBV5-1 with TRBJ1-4; D is unresolved. The CDR3 spans 17 residues. Germline-derived CDR1 and CDR2 are SGHRS and YFSETQ. The ends were cut back, 0 bases at V and 1 base at J, with 13 bases in the middle. The CDR3 sequence: CASSLAGARVTNEKLFF. CDR3 DNA sequence: TGCGCCAGCAGCTTGGCGGGCGCGCGGGTAACTAATGAAAAACTGTTTTTT.

There are a few counts of this clone. This rearrangement joins TRBV3-1 (or the pseudogene TRBV3-2) to TRBJ2-3; perhaps TRBD1 as D (5 bases). Germline CDR1 reads LGHDT; CDR2 reads YNNKEL (reference sequence). The CDR3 runs to 14 residues. Trimming pared 5 bases from V and 0 bases from J, leaving 9 bases between. The chain's CDR3 is CASSETASTDTQYF. The DNA of the CDR3 is TGTGCCAGCAGCGAGACAGCTAGCACAGATACGCAGTATTTT.

The J gene is TRBJ1-1, the V gene TRBV10-3; 11 positions agree with TRBD1. The CDR3 has 17 residues. The V and J ends lost 0 bases and 4 bases, in that order; junction bases with no gene match: 7. Germline CDR1 reads ENHRY; CDR2 reads SYGVKD. The CDR3 region is CAISESTGTGGSTEAFF. The CDR3 region has the DNA TGTGCCATCAGTGAGTCCACCGGGACAGGGGGGAGCACTGAAGCTTTCTTT.

This clone was counted only a few times. J is TRBJ1-1 and V is TRBV2, with D possibly matching TRBD1 (5 bases). The CDR3 has 14 amino acids. Between the trimmed V and J ends, which lost 4 bases and 1 base, there was a span of 10 bases. Germline CDR1 reads SNHLY; CDR2 reads FYNNEI. This chain's CDR3 is CASSGGFGNTEAFF. CDR3 nucleotide sequence: TGTGCCAGCAGTGGGGGCTTTGGGAACACTGAAGCTTTCTTT.

This rearrangement joins TRBV4-1 to TRBJ1-5, with TRBD1 matching 10 bases. The germline CDR1 and CDR2 sequences are MGHRA and YSYEKL. The CDR3 spans 16 residues. V shed 5 bases, J shed 2 bases, and the junction held 6 bases outside the gene matches. The CDR3 DNA reads TGCGCCAGCAGCTCTAGGACAGGGGGGGGCAATCAGCCCCAGCATTTT. Translation gives CASSSRTGGGNQPQHF.

V gene TRBV3-1 (or the pseudogene TRBV3-2) combines with J gene TRBJ2-5; maybe TRBD2 (6 bases). Germline assignment: CDR1 LGHDT and CDR2 YNNKEL (reference sequence). The CDR3 is 17 amino acids. Deletions cut 1 base from V and 1 base from J, with 16 bases between. CDR3 amino acids: CASSQVILAGTQETQYF. In nucleotides, the CDR3 is TGTGCCAGCAGCCAAGTAATTCTCGCGGGGACCCAAGAGACCCAGTACTTC.

The V and J genes are TRBV12-3 or TRBV12-4 and TRBJ2-7, with D unclear. V shed 3 bases and J shed 2 bases, with 8 bases lying between them. This CDR3 contains 13 residues. This CDR3 is CASSLSRPYEQYF. The DNA of the CDR3 is TGTGCCAGCAGTTTGAGTCGCCCCTACGAGCAGTACTTC.

The chain employs TRBV30 and TRBJ1-1, with no clear D. The CDR3 loop spans 13 amino acids. V lost 5 bases to trimming and J lost 0 bases, with 10 bases between them. CDR1 and CDR2 (germline): GTSNPN, SVGIG (reference sequence). For the CDR3, the DNA is TGTGCCTGGGGACGGTCAATGAACACTGAAGCTTTCTTT. It encodes CAWGRSMNTEAFF.

The V and J genes are TRBV5-5 and TRBJ2-7; 8 nucleotides align to TRBD2. The CDR3 covers 16 residues. V was clipped by 4 bases and J by 0 bases; unmatched bases: 9. CDR1 is SGHKS and CDR2 is YYEKEE in the germline V gene (reference sequence). The CDR3 nucleotides are TGTGCCAGCAGCCGGCTCGGGGGGGTGGCCTCCTACGAGCAGTACTTC. This translates into CASSRLGGVASYEQYF.

In this sample, this clone turned up once. V and J are TRBV27 and TRBJ2-7; 8 bases match TRBD1. After removal of 6 bases from V and 9 bases from J, the junction contained 13 bases not matched to a gene. The CDR3 runs to 14 residues. Germline V CDR1 and CDR2: MNHEY, SMNVEV (reference sequence). The CDR3 region is CASSRQGHWWGQYF. The DNA of the CDR3 is TGTGCCAGCAGCCGACAGGGGCATTGGTGGGGGCAGTACTTC.